This record concerns one TCR beta chain sequence. Authors' methods: Using reference gene primer amplification, nucleated cell counts were estimated. Profiled with immunoSEQ multiplex PCR; TCRdb holds only in-frame clones, not every one. Clone size and V and J calls were adopted from that table, with D and trimming inferred from the DNA. This sample has approximately 210,000 clones; about 86% occur once, and the top ten carry less than 3.5%. These data belong to a study of blood T cell repertoires in COVID-19. Turning to the study itself: Both acute and convalescent COVID-19 samples were obtained from the United States, Italy and Spain. T cells, B-cell-depleted T cells, or PBMCs supplied cDNA or gDNA.

Germline CDR1 and CDR2: ENHRY and SYGVKD. V lost 0 bases, J lost 2 bases, and 20 bases lay in between. The CDR3 has 18 residues. The sequenced sample consisted of peripheral blood. The receptor was derived from a man aged 45-65 years with active or convalescent COVID-19. This chain uses TRBV10-3 with TRBJ2-7; no clear D gene. The CDR3 sequence is CAISESNIFRGSPYEQYF. CDR3 bases: TGTGCCATCAGTGAGTCGAATATTTTCCGCGGATCCCCCTACGAGCAGTACTTC.